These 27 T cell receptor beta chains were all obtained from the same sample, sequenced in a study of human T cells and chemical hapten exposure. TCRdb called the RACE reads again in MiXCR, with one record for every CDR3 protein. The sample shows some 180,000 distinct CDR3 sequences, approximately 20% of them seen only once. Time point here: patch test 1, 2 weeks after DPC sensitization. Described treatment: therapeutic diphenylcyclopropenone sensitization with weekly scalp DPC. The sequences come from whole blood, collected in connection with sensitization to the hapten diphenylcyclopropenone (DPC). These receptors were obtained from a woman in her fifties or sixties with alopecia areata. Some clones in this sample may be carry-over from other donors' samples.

The CDR3 region is CASSYGGAEAFF. As DNA, the CDR3 is TGTGCCAGCAGTTACGGGGGGGCTGAAGCTTTCTTT. The genes are TRBV6-6 and TRBJ1-1, with a possible D match to TRBD1 (5 bases). Germline CDR1 is MNHNY and CDR2 is SVGAGI (reference sequence). The CDR3 sequence is 12 residues long. Trimming took off 2 bases at V and 6 bases at J, with 7 bases between the two ends.

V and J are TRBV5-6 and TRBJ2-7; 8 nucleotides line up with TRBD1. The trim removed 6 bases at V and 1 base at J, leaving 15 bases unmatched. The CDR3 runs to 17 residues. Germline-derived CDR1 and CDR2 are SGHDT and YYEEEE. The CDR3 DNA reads TGTGCCAGCACCATCCTGGGCCTCGGGACAGGTTCCTACGAGCAGTACTTC. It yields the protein CASTILGLGTGSYEQYF.

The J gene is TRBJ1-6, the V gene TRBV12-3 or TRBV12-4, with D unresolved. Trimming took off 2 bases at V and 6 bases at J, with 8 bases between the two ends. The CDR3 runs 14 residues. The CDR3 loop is CASSLFSGNSPLHF. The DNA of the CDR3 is TGTGCCAGCAGTTTATTTTCGGGTAATTCACCCCTCCACTTT.

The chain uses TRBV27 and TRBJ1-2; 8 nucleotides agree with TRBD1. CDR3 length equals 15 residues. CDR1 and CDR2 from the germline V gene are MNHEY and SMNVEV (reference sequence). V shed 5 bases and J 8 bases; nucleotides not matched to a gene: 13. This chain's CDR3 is CASSPVQGAASGYTF. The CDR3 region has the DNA TGTGCCAGCAGTCCAGTGCAGGGGGCGGCTTCCGGCTACACCTTC.

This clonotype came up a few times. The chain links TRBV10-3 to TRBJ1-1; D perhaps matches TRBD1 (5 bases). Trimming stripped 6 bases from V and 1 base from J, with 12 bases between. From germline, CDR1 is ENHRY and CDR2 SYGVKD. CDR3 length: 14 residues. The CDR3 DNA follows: TGTGCCATCAGACCTGGGACGGGGAACACTGAAGCTTTCTTT. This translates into CAIRPGTGNTEAFF.

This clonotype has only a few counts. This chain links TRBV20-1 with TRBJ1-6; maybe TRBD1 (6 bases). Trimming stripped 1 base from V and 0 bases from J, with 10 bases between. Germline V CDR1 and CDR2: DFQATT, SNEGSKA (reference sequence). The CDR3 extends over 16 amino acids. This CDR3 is CSARVGQSSYNSPLHF. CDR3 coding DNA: TGCAGTGCTAGAGTCGGACAGTCCTCCTATAATTCACCCCTCCACTTT.

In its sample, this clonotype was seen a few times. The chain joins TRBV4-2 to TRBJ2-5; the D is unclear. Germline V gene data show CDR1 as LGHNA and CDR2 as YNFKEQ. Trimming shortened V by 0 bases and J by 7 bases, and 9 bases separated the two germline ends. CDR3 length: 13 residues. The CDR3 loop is CASSQDIFATQYF. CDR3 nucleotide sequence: TGTGCCAGCAGCCAAGATATTTTCGCGACCCAGTACTTC.

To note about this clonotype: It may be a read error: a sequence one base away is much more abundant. CDR3 sequence reads: CASSQDLWQGTTYEQYF. CDR3 nucleotides: TGTGCCAGCAGCCAAGATCTGTGGCAGGGGACGACCTACGAGCAGTACTTC. The chain has TRBV3-1 and TRBJ2-7; D might be TRBD1 (6 bases). V was pared by 0 bases and J by 2 bases, with 17 bases between. The CDR3 consists of 17 residues. Germline V CDR1 and CDR2: LGHDT, YNNKEL (reference sequence).

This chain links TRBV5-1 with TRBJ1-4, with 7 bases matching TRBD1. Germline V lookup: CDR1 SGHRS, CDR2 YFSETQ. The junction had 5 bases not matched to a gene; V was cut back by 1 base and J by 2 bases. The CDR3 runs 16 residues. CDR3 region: CASSLTPGQTNEKLFF. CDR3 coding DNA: TGCGCCAGCAGCTTGACCCCGGGACAGACTAATGAAAAACTGTTTTTT. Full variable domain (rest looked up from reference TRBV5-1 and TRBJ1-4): KAGVTQTPRYLIKTRGQQVTLSCSPISGHRSVSWYQQTPGQGLQFLFEYFSETQRNKGNFPGRFSGRQFSNSRSEMNVSTLELGDSALYLCASSLTPGQTNEKLFFGSGTQLSVL.

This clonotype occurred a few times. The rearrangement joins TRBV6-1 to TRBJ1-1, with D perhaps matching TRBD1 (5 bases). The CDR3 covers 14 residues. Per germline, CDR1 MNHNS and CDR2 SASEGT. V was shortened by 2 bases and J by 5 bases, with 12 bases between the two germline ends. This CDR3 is CASSEQGGLTEAFF. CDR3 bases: TGTGCCAGCAGTGAACAGGGAGGTCTTACTGAAGCTTTCTTT.

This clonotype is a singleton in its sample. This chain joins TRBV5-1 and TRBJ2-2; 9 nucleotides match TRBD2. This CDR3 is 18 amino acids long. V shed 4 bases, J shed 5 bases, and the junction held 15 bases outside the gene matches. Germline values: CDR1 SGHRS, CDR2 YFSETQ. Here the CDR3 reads CASSMERLAGVPTGELFF. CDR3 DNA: TGCGCCAGCAGCATGGAGCGGTTAGCGGGAGTACCAACCGGGGAGCTGTTTTTT. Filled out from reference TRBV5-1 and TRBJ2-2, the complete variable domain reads KAGVTQTPRYLIKTRGQQVTLSCSPISGHRSVSWYQQTPGQGLQFLFEYFSETQRNKGNFPGRFSGRQFSNSRSEMNVSTLELGDSALYLCASSMERLAGVPTGELFFGEGSRLTVL.

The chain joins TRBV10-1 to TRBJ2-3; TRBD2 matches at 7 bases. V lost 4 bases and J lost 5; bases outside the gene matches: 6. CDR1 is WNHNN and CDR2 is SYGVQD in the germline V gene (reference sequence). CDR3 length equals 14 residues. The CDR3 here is CASSVAGEKDTQYF. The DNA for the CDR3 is TGCGCCAGCAGTGTTGCGGGAGAAAAAGATACGCAGTATTTT.

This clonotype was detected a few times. CDR3 loop: CSARDEREYGEQFF. The CDR3 nucleotides read TGCAGTGCTAGAGATGAGCGGGAGTATGGTGAGCAGTTCTTC. The rearrangement links TRBV20-1 to TRBJ2-1; 8 nucleotides align to TRBD2. The germline CDR1 and CDR2 sequences are DFQATT and SNEGSKA (reference sequence). There are 14 residues in the CDR3. V dropped 0 bases and J dropped 9; count of bases not matched to a gene: 7.

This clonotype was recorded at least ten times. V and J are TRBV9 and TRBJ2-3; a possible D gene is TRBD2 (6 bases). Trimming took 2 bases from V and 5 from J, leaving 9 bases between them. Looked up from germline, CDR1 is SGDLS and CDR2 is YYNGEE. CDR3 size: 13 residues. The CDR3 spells CASSVWREDTQYF. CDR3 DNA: TGTGCCAGCAGCGTGTGGAGGGAAGATACGCAGTATTTT.

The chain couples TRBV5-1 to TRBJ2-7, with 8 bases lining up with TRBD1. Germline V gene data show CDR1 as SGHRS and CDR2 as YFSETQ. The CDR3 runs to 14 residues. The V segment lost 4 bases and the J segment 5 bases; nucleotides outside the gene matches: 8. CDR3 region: CASSLGAGGDEQYF. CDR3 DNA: TGCGCCAGCAGCCTGGGGGCAGGGGGCGACGAGCAGTACTTC.

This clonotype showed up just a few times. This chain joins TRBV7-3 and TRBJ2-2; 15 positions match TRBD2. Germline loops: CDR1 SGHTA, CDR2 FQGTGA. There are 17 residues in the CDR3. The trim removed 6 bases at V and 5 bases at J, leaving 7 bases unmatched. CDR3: CASSPRTSGRATGELFF. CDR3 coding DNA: TGTGCCAGCAGTCCTCGGACTAGCGGGAGGGCTACCGGGGAGCTGTTTTTT.

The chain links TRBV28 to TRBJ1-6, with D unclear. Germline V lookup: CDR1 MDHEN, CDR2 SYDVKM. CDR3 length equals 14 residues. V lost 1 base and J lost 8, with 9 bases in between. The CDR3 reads CASSLSDRYSPLHF. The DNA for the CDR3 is TGTGCCAGCAGTTTATCGGATAGGTATTCACCCCTCCACTTT. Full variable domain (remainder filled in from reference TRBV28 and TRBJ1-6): DVKVTQSSRYLVKRTGEKVFLECVQDMDHENMFWYRQDPGLGLRLIYFSYDVKMKEKGDIPEGYSVSREKKERFSLILESASTNQTSMYLCASSLSDRYSPLHFGNGTRLTVT.

DNA for the CDR3: TGCAGTGCTAGAGACGGGAGGCCGGGGAATGAGCAGTTCTTC. Translated, it gives CSARDGRPGNEQFF. V and J are TRBV20-1 and TRBJ2-1, with 7 bases aligning to TRBD2. In germline, CDR1 is DFQATT, CDR2 SNEGSKA (reference sequence). Trimming cost V 0 bases and J 7 bases; bases outside gene matches: 6. CDR3 length equals 14 residues.

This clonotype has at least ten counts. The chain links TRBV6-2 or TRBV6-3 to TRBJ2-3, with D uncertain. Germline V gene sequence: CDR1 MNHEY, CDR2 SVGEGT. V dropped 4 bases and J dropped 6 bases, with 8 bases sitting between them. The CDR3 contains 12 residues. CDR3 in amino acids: CASSSLVDTQYF. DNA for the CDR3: TGTGCCAGCAGTTCCTTAGTGGATACGCAGTATTTT.

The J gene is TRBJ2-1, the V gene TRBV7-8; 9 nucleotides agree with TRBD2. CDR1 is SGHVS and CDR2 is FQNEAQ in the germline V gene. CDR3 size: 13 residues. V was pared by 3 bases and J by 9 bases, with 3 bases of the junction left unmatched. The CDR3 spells CASSFSGSGEQFF. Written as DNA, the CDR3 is TGTGCCAGCAGCTTTAGCGGGAGTGGTGAGCAGTTCTTC.

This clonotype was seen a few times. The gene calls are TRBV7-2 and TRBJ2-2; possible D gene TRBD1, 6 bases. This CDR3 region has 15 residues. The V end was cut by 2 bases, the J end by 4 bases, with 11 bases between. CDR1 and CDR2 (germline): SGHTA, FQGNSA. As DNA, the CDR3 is TGTGCCAGCAGCTTACTGACAGGCGCCACCGGGGAGCTGTTTTTT. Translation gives CASSLLTGATGELFF.

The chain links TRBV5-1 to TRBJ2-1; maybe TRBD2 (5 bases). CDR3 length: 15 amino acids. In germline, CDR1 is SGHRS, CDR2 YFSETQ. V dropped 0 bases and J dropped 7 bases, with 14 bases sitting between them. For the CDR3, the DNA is TGCGCCAGCAGCTTGGGACTCGGGATCGGAAATGAGCAGTTCTTC. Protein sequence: CASSLGLGIGNEQFF.

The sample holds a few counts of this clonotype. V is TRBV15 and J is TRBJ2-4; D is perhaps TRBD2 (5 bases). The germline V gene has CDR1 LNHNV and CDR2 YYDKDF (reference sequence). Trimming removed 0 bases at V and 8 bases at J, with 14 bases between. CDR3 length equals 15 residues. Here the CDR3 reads CATSRENGLGDIQYF. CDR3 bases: TGTGCCACCAGCAGAGAAAACGGACTTGGAGACATTCAGTACTTC.

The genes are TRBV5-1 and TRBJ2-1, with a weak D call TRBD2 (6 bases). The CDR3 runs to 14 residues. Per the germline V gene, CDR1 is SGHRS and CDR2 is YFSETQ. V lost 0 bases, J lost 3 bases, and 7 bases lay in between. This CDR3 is CASSLATSYNEQFF. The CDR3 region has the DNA TGCGCCAGCAGCTTGGCGACTAGCTACAATGAGCAGTTCTTC.

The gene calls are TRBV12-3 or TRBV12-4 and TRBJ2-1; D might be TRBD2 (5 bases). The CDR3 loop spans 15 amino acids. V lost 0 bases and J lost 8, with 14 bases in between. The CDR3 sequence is CASSLAQAYGDEQFF. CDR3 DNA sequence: TGTGCCAGCAGTTTAGCGCAGGCGTACGGGGATGAGCAGTTCTTC.

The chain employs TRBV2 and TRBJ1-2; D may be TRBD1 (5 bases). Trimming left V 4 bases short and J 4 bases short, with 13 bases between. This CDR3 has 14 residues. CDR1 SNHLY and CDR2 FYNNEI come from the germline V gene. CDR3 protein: CASSGTGQGYGYTF. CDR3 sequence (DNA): TGTGCCAGCAGTGGGACGGGGCAGGGCTATGGCTACACCTTC. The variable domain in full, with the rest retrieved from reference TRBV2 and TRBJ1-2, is EPEVTQTPSHQVTQMGQEVILRCVPISNHLYFYWYRQILGQKVEFLVSFYNNEISEKSEIFDDQFSVERPDGSNFTLKIRSTKLEDSAMYFCASSGTGQGYGYTFGSGTRLTVV.

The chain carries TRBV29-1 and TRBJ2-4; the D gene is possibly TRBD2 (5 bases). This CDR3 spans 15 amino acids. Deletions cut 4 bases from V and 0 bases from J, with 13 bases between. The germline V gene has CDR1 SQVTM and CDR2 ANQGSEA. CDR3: CSVVVRGLAKNIQYF. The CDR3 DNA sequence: TGCAGCGTTGTGGTTAGAGGGCTAGCCAAAAACATTCAGTACTTC.